What follows is one T cell receptor (beta chain) and its context. The antigen this receptor binds is unknown. One base away there is no much larger clone; base qualities are not given. These data come from a study of response to subunit inactivated influenza vaccine listed by TCRdb under 2018. With respect to the entire study: Deep quantitative profiling of the T cell receptor repertoire was used in the study to follow responses to a trivalent subunit inactivated influenza vaccine. Results and caveats for the whole study, not just this receptor: According to the authors, only a limited number of new T cells may be recruited by each seasonal influenza vaccination.

The CDR3 covers 16 residues, taking in both the cysteine and the phenylalanine. The read is trimmed to its CDR3 DNA, 48 bases read in frame from base 1. Here V drops 2 bases and J drops 3 bases, and the junction holds 9 bases not matched to any gene. In the germline V gene, CDR1 corresponds to MNHEY and CDR2 to SVGAGI. The library came from RT-PCR. TCRdb shows the sequencer as Illumina HiSeq 2500. Through fastp at Q25 and MiXCR, TCRdb rebuilt clones from the public reads, retaining in-frame beta chains. Rows matching on CDR3 protein sequence are summarized as one entry with the most common DNA and genes. The sample records around 600,000 distinct CDR3 sequences, around 11% of which are singletons. The top ten clones comprise approximately 11% of the sample. Separately, the same data were catalogued under a study of T cells expressing NK-cell markers. Reported in the second study: TCR beta cDNA libraries were prepared using 5'RACE template switching, which introduced a universal primer site and unique molecular identifiers. Several donors provided sorted CD3+CD56+NKG2C+, CD3+CD56+NKG2C- and CD3+CD56-NKG2C+ T-cell subsets, whose TCR beta-chain repertoires were profiled. Of the eight sequenced donors, seven were found to be HCMV-seropositive and one was found to be HCMV-seronegative. To restrict sorting to alphabetaTCR-expressing T cells, an anti-gammadeltaTCR antibody was added in several experiments. For about 6 donors, the dominant CD3+CD56+NKG2C+ clonotypes were among the top 10 CD8+ clonotypes and accounted for about 1.0-7.5% of CD8+ T cells. Those dominant clonotypes were again the most abundant among CD3+CD56-NKG2C+ cells in several donors, at roughly 28.3-60.1%. It remained unclear whether the expanded NKG2C-expressing T cell clones were specific for HCMV antigens. All eight donors whose samples were sequenced were randomly selected healthy volunteers, three of them men and five women. HCMV serostatus was determined by detecting HCMV-specific IgG in serum with a commercial ELISA kit. Peripheral blood mononuclear cells were isolated from blood by Ficoll density gradient centrifugation. For several donors, bulk peripheral blood T-cell repertoires were additionally sequenced from unsorted PBMC. Priming for cDNA synthesis came from the TCR beta constant segment, and two successive PCR amplification steps followed. Libraries were sequenced as 2 x 150 bp reads on Illumina HiSeq 2000/2500, MiSeq or NextSeq. MIGEC handled demultiplexing of the reads and grouping by UMI, while MiTCR was used to assemble and quantify clonotypes. To remove erroneous sequences, TCR cDNA sequences were retained only when supported by two or more reads. The tcR package was used for downstream repertoire analysis, and clonotypes were matched between fractions using CDR3 nucleotide sequence together with V segment. VDJmatch was used to annotate antigen specificity against VDJdb, with one amino acid substitution allowed in CDR3.

The chain is encoded by TRBV6-5 joined to TRBJ2-7, with 8 bases matching TRBD1. The receptor was derived from a middle-aged man who received an inactivated influenza vaccine. Donor details come from another sample of the same person, matched by shared clones. Specimen: PBMCs from blood, collected on the day of vaccination. The CDR3 region: CASSYRAGTGDYEQYF. In nucleotides, the sequence is TGTGCCAGCAGTTACAGAGCCGGGACAGGAGACTACGAGCAGTACTTC.